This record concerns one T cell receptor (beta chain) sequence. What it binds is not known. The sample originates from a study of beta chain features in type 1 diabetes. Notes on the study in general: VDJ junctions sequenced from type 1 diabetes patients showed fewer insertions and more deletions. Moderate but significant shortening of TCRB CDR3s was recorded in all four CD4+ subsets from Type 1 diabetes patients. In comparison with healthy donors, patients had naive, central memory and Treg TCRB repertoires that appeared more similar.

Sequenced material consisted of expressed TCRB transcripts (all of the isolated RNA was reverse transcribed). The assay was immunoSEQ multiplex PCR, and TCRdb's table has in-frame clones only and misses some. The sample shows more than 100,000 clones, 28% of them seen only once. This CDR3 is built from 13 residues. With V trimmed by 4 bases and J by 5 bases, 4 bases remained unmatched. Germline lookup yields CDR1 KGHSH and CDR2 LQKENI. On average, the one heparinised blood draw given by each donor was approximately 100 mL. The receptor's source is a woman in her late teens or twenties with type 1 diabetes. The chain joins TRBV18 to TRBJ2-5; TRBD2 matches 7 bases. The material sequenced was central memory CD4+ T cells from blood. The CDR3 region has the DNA TGTGCCAGCTCACTGACTAGCCTGGAGACCCAGTACTTC. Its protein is CASSLTSLETQYF.